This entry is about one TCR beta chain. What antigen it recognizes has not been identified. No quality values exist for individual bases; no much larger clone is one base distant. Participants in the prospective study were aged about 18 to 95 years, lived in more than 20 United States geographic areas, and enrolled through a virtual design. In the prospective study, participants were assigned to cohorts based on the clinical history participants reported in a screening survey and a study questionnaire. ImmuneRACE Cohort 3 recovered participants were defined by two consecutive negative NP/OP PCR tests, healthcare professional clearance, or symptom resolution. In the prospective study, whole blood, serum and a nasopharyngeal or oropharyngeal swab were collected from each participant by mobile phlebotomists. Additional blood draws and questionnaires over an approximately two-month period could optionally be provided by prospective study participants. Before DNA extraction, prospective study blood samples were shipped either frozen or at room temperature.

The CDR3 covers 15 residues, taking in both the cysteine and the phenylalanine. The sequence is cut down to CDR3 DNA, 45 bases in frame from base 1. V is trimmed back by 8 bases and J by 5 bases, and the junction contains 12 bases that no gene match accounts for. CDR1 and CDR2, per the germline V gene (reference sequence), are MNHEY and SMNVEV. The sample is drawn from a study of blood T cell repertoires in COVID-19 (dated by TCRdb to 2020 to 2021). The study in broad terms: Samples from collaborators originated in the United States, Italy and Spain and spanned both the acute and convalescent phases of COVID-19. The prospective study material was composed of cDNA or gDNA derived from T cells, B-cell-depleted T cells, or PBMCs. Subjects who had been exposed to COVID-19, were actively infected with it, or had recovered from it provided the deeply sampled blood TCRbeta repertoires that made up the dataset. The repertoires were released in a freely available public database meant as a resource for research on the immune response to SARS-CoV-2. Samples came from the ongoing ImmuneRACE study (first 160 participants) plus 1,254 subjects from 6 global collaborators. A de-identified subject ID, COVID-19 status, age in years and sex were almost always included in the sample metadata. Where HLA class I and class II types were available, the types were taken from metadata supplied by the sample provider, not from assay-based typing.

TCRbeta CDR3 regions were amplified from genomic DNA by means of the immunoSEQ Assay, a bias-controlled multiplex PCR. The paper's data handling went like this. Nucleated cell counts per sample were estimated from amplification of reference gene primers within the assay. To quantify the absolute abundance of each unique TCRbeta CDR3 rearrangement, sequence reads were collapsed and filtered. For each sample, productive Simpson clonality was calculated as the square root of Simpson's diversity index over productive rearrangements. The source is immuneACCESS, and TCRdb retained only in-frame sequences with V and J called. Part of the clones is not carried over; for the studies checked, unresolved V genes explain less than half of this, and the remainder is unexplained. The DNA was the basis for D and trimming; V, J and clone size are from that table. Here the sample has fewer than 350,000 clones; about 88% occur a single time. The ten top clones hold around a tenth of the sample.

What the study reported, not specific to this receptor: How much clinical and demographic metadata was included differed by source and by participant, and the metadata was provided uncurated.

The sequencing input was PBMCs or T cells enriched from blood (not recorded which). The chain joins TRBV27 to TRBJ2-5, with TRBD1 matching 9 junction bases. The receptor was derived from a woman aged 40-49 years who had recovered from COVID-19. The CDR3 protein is CASGYTGGFEETQYF. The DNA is TGTGCCAGCGGATACACAGGGGGCTTTGAGGAGACCCAGTACTTC.